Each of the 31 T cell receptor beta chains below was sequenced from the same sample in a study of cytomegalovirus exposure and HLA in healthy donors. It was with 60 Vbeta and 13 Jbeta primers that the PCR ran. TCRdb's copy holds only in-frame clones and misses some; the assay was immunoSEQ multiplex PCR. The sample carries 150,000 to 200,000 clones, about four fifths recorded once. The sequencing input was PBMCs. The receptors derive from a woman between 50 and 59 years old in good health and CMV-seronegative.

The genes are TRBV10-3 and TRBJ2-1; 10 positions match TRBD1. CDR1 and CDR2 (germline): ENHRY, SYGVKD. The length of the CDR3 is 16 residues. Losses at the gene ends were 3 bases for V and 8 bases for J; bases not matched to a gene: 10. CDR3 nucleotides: TGTGCCATCAGTGACGTTAAGGGACAGGGGCTGTATGAGCAGTTCTTC. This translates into CAISDVKGQGLYEQFF.

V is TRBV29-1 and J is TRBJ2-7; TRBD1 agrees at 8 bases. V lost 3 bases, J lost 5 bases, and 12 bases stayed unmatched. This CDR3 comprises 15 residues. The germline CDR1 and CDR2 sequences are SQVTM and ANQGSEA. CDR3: CSVEWSGRGLNEQYF. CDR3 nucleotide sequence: TGCAGCGTTGAGTGGAGTGGCAGGGGGCTGAACGAGCAGTACTTC.

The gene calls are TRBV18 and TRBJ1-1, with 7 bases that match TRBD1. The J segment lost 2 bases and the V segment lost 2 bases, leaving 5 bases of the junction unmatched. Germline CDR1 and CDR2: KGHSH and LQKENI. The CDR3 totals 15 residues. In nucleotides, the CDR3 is TGTGCCAGCTCACCATCGGGACAGATAAACACTGAAGCTTTCTTT. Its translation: CASSPSGQINTEAFF.

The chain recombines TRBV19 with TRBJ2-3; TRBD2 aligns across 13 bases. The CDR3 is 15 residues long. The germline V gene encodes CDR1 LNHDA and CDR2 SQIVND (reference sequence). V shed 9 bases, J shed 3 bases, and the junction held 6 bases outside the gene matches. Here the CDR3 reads CASVGLAGETDTQYF. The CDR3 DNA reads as TGTGCCAGCGTCGGACTAGCGGGAGAGACAGATACGCAGTATTTT. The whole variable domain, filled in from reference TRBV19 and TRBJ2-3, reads DGGITQSPKYLFRKEGQNVTLSCEQNLNHDAMYWYRQDPGQGLRLIYYSQIVNDFQKGDIAEGYSVSREKKESFPLTVTSAQKNPTAFYLCASVGLAGETDTQYFGPGTRLTVL.

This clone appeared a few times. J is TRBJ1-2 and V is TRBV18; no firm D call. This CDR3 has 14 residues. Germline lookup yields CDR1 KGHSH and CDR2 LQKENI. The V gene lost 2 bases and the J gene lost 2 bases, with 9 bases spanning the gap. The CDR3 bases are TGTGCCAGCTCACCAAACCAAGAGAACTATGGCTACACCTTC. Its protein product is CASSPNQENYGYTF.

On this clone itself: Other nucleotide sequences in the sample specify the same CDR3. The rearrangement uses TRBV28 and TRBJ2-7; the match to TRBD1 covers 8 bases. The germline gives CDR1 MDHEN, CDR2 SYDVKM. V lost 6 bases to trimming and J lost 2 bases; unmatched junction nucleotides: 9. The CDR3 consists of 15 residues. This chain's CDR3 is CASSTPGTGTYEQYF. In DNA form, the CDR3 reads TGTGCCAGCAGCACCCCCGGGACAGGAACCTACGAGCAGTACTTC.

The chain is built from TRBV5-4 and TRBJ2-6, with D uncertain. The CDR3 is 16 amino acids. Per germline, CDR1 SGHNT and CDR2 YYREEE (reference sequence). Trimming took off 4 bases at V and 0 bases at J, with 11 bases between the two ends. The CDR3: CASSLKFVSGANVLTF. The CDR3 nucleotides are TGTGCCAGCAGCCTAAAGTTCGTCTCTGGGGCCAACGTCCTGACTTTC.

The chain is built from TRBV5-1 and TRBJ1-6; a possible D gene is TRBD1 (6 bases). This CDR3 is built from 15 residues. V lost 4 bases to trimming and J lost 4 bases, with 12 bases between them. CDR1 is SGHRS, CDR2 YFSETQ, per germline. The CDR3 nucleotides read TGCGCCAGCAGCCCCGGACAGCCTTATAATTCACCCCTCCACTTT. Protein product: CASSPGQPYNSPLHF.

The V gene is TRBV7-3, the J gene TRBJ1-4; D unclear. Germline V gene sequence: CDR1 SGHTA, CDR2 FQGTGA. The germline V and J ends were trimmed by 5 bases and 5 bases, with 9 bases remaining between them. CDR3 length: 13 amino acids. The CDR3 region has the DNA TGTGCCAGCAGCCCCCAGATAAATGAAAAACTGTTTTTT. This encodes CASSPQINEKLFF.

CDR3: CASSQSPGKSSPLHF. In DNA form, the CDR3 reads TGCGCCAGCAGCCAATCTCCAGGGAAAAGTTCACCCCTCCACTTT. The chain uses TRBV4-1 and TRBJ1-6, with a tentative D call TRBD1 (5 bases). This CDR3 region has 15 residues. Germline V gene sequence: CDR1 MGHRA, CDR2 YSYEKL. The germline V and J ends were trimmed by 2 bases and 9 bases, with 14 bases remaining between them.

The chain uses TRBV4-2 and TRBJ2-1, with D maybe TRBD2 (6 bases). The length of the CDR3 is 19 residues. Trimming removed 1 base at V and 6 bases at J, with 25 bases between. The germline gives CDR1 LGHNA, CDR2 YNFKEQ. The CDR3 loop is CASSQVGVGGSGLFNEQFF. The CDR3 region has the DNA TGTGCCAGCAGCCAAGTCGGCGTCGGTGGCAGCGGGCTATTCAATGAGCAGTTCTTC.

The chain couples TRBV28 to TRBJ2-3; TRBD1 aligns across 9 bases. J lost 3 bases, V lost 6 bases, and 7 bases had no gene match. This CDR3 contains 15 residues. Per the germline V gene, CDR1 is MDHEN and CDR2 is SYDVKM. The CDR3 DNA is TGTGCCAGCAGCTCCAACAGGGGGCCTACAGATACGCAGTATTTT. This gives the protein CASSSNRGPTDTQYF.

The CDR3 region has the DNA TGTGCCAGCAGCCATTTGGGACAGCGCTCCTATGGCTACACCTTC. Protein sequence: CASSHLGQRSYGYTF. The V and J genes are TRBV7-8 and TRBJ1-2, with TRBD1 matching over 7 bases. CDR3 length equals 15 residues. With 5 bases clipped from V and 4 bases from J, the junction kept 10 bases outside the gene matches. Germline V gene sequence: CDR1 SGHVS, CDR2 FQNEAQ.

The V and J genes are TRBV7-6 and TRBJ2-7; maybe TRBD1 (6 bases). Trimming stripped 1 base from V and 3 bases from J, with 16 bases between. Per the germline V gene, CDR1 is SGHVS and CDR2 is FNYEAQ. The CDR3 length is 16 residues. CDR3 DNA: TGTGCCAGCAGCTTAGGTTCGGTAGGGGGAAACTACGAGCAGTACTTC. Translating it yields CASSLGSVGGNYEQYF.

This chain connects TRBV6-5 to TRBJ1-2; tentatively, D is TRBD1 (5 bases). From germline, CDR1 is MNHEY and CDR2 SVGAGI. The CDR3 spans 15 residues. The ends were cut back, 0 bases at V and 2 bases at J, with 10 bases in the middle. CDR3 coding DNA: TGTGCCAGCAGTTACTCGGGAGGGGCCAACTATGGCTACACCTTC. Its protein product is CASSYSGGANYGYTF.

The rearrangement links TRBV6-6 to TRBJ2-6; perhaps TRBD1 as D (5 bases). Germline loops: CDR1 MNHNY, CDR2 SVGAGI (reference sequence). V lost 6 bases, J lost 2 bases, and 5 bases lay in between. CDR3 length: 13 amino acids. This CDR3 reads CASSRAGANVLTF. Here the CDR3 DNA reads TGTGCCAGCAGCAGGGCTGGGGCCAACGTCCTGACTTTC.

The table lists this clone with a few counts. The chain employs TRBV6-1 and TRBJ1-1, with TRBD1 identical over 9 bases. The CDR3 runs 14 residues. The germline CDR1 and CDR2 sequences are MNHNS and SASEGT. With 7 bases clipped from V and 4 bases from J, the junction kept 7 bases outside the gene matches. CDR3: CASILDRGGTEAFF. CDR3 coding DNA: TGTGCCAGCATTCTGGACAGGGGAGGCACTGAAGCTTTCTTT.

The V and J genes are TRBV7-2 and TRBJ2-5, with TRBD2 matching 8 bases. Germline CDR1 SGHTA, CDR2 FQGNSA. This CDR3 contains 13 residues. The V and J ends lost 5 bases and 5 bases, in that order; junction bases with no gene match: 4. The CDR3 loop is CASSPGGWETQYF. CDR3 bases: TGTGCCAGCAGCCCGGGGGGGTGGGAGACCCAGTACTTC.

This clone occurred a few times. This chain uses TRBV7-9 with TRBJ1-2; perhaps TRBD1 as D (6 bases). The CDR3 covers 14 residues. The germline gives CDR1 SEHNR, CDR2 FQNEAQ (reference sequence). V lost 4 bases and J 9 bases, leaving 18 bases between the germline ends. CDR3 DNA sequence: TGTGCCAGCAGCTCTGGACAGTCAGGTCTCCGCTACACCTTC. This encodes CASSSGQSGLRYTF. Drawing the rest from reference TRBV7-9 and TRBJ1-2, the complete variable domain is DTGVSQNPRHKITKRGQNVTFRCDPISEHNRLYWYRQTLGQGPEFLTYFQNEAQLEKSRLLSDRFSAERPKGSFSTLEIQRTEQGDSAMYLCASSSGQSGLRYTFGSGTRLTVV.

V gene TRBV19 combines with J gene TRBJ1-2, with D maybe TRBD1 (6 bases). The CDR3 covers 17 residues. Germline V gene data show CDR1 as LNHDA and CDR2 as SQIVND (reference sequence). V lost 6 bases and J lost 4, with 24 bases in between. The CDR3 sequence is CASSSFLVGAQIYGYTF. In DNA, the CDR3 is TGTGCCAGTAGCTCTTTCCTCGTGGGGGCGCAAATCTATGGCTACACCTTC.

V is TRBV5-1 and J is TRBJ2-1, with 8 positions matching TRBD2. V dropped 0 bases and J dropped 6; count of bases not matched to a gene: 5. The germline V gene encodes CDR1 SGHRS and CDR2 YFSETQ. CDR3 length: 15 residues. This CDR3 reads CASSLEGLVPNEQFF. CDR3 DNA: TGCGCCAGCAGCTTGGAGGGACTAGTTCCCAATGAGCAGTTCTTC.

The CDR3 is CASSFWAGVRNTGELFF. For the CDR3, the DNA is TGTGCCAGCAGCTTTTGGGCGGGGGTTAGGAACACCGGGGAGCTGTTTTTT. The chain uses TRBV5-6 and TRBJ2-2; the match to TRBD2 covers 7 bases. V gave up 2 bases and J gave up 1 base; unmatched junction bases: 8. CDR3 length: 17 amino acids. Germline CDR1 and CDR2: SGHDT and YYEEEE.

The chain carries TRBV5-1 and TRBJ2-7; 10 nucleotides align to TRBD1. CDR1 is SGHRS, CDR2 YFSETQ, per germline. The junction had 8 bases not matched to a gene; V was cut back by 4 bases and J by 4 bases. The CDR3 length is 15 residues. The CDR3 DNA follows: TGCGCCAGCAGCCCCAATGGACAGGGGGGATACGAGCAGTACTTC. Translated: CASSPNGQGGYEQYF.

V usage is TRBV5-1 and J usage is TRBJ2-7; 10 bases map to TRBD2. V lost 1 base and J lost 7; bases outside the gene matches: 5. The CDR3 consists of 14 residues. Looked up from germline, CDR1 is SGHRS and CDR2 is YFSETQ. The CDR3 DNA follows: TGCGCCAGCAGCTTGACTAGCGGGATAAAGGAGCAGTACTTC. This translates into CASSLTSGIKEQYF. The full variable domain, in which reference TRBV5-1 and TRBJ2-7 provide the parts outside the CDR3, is KAGVTQTPRYLIKTRGQQVTLSCSPISGHRSVSWYQQTPGQGLQFLFEYFSETQRNKGNFPGRFSGRQFSNSRSEMNVSTLELGDSALYLCASSLTSGIKEQYFGPGTRLTVT.

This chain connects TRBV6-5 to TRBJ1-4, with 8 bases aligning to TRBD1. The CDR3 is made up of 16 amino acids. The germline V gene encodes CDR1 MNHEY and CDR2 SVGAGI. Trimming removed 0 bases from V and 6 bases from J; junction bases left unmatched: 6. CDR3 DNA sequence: TGTGCCAGCAGTTACTCGGACAGGGAGAGAGATGAAAAACTGTTTTTT. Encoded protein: CASSYSDRERDEKLFF.

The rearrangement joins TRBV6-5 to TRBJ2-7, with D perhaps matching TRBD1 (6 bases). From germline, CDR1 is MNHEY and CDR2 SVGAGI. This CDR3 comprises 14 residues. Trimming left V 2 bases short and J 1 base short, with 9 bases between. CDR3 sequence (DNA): TGTGCCAGCAGTTACCAGAGGGGGTCCTACGAGCAGTACTTC. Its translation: CASSYQRGSYEQYF.

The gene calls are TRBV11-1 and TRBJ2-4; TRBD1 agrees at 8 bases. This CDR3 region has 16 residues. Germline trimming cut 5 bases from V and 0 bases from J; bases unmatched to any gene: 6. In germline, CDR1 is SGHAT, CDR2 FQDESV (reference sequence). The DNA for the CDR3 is TGTGCCAGCAGCCCAGGGACAGGATTAGCCAAAAACATTCAGTACTTC. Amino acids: CASSPGTGLAKNIQYF.

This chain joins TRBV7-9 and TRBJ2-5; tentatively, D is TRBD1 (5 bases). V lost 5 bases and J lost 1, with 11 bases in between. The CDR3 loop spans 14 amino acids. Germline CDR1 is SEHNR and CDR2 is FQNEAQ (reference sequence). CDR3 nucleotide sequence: TGTGCCAGCAGCAGCGTTGGGGCCCAAGAGACCCAGTACTTC. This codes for CASSSVGAQETQYF. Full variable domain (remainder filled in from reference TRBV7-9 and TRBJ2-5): DTGVSQNPRHKITKRGQNVTFRCDPISEHNRLYWYRQTLGQGPEFLTYFQNEAQLEKSRLLSDRFSAERPKGSFSTLEIQRTEQGDSAMYLCASSSVGAQETQYFGPGTRLLVL.

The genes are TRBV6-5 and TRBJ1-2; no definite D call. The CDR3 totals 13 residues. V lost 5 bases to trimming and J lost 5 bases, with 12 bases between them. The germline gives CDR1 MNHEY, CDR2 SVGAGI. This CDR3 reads CASSGVRVYGYTF. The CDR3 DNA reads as TGTGCCAGCAGTGGTGTCCGGGTGTATGGCTACACCTTC.

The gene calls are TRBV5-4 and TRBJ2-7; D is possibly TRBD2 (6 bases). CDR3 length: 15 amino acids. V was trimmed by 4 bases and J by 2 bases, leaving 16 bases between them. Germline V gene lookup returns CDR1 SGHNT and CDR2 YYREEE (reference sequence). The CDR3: CASSASRDSTYEQYF. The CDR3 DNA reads TGTGCCAGCAGCGCATCCCGGGACTCCACCTACGAGCAGTACTTC.

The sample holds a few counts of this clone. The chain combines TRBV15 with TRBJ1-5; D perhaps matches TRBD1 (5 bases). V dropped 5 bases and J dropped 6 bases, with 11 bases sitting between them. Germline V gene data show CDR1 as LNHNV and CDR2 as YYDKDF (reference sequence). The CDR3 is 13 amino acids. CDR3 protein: CATSSGGSQPQHF. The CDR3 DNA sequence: TGTGCCACCAGCTCGGGGGGAAGTCAGCCCCAGCATTTT.